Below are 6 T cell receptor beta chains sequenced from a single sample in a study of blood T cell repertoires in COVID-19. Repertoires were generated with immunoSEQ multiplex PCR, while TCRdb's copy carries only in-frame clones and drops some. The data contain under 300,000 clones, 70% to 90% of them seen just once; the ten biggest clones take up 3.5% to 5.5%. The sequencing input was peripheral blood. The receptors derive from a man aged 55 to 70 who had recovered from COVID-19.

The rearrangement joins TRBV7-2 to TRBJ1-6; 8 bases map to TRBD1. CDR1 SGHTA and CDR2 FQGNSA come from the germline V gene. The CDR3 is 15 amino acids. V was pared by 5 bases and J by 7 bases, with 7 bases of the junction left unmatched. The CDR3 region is CASSADRGGNSPLHF. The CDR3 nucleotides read TGTGCCAGCAGCGCCGACAGGGGAGGAAATTCACCCCTCCACTTT.

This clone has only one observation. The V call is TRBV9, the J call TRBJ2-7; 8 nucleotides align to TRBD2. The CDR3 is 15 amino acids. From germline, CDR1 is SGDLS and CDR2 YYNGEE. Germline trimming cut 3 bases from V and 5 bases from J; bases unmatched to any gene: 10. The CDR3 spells CASSETGTRLDEQYF. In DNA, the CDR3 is TGTGCCAGCAGCGAGACCGGGACTAGACTCGACGAGCAGTACTTC.

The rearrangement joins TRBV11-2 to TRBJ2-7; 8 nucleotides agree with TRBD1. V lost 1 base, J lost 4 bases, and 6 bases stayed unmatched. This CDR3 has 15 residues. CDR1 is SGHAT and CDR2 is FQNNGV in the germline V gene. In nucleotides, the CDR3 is TGTGCCAGCAGCTTAGCGCCCAGGGGGCGATACGAGCAGTACTTC. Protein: CASSLAPRGRYEQYF.

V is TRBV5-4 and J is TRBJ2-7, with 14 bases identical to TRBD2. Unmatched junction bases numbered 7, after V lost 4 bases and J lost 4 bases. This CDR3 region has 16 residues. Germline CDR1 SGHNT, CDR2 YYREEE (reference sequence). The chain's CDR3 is CASSPGLAGVLYEQYF. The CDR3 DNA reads TGTGCCAGCAGCCCGGGACTAGCGGGAGTCTTATACGAGCAGTACTTC.

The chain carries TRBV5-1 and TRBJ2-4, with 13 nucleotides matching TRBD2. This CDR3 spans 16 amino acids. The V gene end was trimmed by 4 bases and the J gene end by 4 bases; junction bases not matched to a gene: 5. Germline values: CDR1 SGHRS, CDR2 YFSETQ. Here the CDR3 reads CASSAGLAGIKNIQYF. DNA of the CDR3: TGCGCCAGCAGCGCGGGACTAGCGGGGATAAAAAACATTCAGTACTTC.

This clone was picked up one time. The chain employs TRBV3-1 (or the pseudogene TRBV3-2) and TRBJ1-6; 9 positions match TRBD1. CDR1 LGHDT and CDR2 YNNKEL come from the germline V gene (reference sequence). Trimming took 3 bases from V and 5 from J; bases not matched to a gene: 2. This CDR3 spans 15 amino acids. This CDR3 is CASSQTGGDNSPLHF. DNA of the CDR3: TGTGCCAGCAGCCAGACAGGGGGAGATAATTCACCCCTCCACTTT.